The entry below gives a single T cell receptor (beta chain) sequence along with its context. Antigen: not known. Sequenced by immunoSEQ multiplex PCR; TCRdb stores in-frame clones only, minus some. The top ten clones hold more than 1.5% of a sample with 200,000 to 250,000 clones, roughly 87% of them seen once. The sample originates from a study of cytomegalovirus exposure and HLA in healthy donors. Study as a whole: The approximately 120 validation repertoires were reported in a later analysis to have been generated on the same platform as the approximately 700 first-cohort repertoires. The study's findings and limits: Accounts indicate the classifier identified cytomegalovirus status with strong specificity and sensitivity. Cytomegalovirus-associated status was assigned to 150 or so TCR beta chains. The TCR clusters that emerged in the first cohort tended, a later analysis found, to co-occur in the 110 or so validation repertoires.

With 5 bases removed from V and 9 bases from J, the gap between germline ends came to 15 bases. This CDR3 comprises 13 residues. Germline CDR1 is SGHRS and CDR2 is YFSETQ. V is TRBV5-1 and J is TRBJ1-5; D unresolved. The receptor was isolated from a woman under 30 in good health and CMV-seropositive. The sequenced material came from PBMCs. This chain's CDR3 is CASRGIGIGPQHF. CDR3 nucleotides: TGCGCCAGCAGGGGCATCGGCATTGGGCCCCAGCATTTT.